A single sample gave rise to the 29 T cell receptor beta chains below, sequenced in a study of T cells in Graves' hyperthyroidism and ophthalmopathy. Regions amplified from RNA transcripts were the TCR beta CDR3 regions. The HTBI set primed first-round TCR CDR3 RT-PCR. TCRdb ran MiXCR on the multiplex PCR reads and lists one entry per CDR3 protein. The sample comprises some 250,000 distinct CDR3 sequences, roughly 15% of which are singletons, and roughly 31% rests with the top ten. Sequencing input: blood. All receptors derive from a woman in her forties or fifties with Graves' hyperthyroidism that later progressed to Graves' ophthalmopathy.

The J gene is TRBJ2-5, the V gene TRBV12-3 or TRBV12-4; a possible D gene is TRBD1 (7 bases). Between the trimmed V and J ends, which lost 8 bases and 5 bases, there was a span of 18 bases. This CDR3 spans 14 amino acids. The CDR3 DNA sequence: TGTGCCAGCCGCCCCGACGGGGGACAGGAGACCCAGTACTTC. Its protein is CASRPDGGQETQYF.

This clonotype was detected many times. The chain combines TRBV9 with TRBJ2-7, with 8 positions matching TRBD2. The V gene's germline CDR1 is SGDLS and CDR2 YYNGEE. This CDR3 spans 15 amino acids. Trimming cost V 2 bases and J 1 base; bases outside gene matches: 5. CDR3 in DNA: TGTGCCAGCAGCGTGCGGGGGGCGGGTTCCTACGAGCAGTACTTC. Residues: CASSVRGAGSYEQYF.

This clonotype was seen repeatedly, ten times or more. The rearrangement uses TRBV11-2 and TRBJ2-7; no definite D call. The CDR3 totals 15 residues. Trimming removed 6 bases from V and 3 bases from J, with 18 bases in between. CDR1 SGHAT and CDR2 FQNNGV come from the germline V gene. CDR3 DNA sequence: TGTGCCAGCAGTCCCCCTCTGGCCCGCTACTACGAGCAGTACTTC. Its translation: CASSPPLARYYEQYF.

This clonotype was seen at least ten times. The chain is built from TRBV30 and TRBJ2-1; D unresolved. Germline CDR1 reads GTSNPN; CDR2 reads SVGIG (reference sequence). The CDR3 covers 13 residues. V was clipped by 0 bases and J by 9 bases, with 12 bases between them. The CDR3 loop reads CAWSVPSLGEQFF. CDR3 sequence (DNA): TGTGCCTGGAGTGTACCAAGCTTAGGTGAGCAGTTCTTC.

This clonotype was seen repeatedly, ten times or more. The V and J genes are TRBV7-2 and TRBJ1-1, with D perhaps matching TRBD1 (5 bases). V dropped 4 bases and J dropped 11 bases, with 11 bases sitting between them. The CDR3 totals 11 residues. CDR1 is SGHTA and CDR2 is FQGNSA in the germline V gene. CDR3 region: CASSSGLVAFF. For the CDR3, the DNA is TGTGCCAGCAGCTCGGGGCTTGTGGCTTTCTTT.

This clonotype was detected ten times or more. This rearrangement joins TRBV20-1 to TRBJ2-1; 9 positions agree with TRBD2. Trimming cost V 2 bases and J 11 bases; bases outside gene matches: 16. The CDR3 is 16 amino acids. Germline V lookup: CDR1 DFQATT, CDR2 SNEGSKA (reference sequence). This chain's CDR3 is CSARPRVAGAWGQQFF. Written as DNA, the CDR3 is TGCAGTGCTAGACCTCGGGTAGCGGGGGCATGGGGGCAGCAGTTCTTC.

V is TRBV19 and J is TRBJ2-3, with 9 bases identical to TRBD1. Losses at the gene ends were 5 bases for V and 7 bases for J; bases not matched to a gene: 4. Germline CDR1 LNHDA, CDR2 SQIVND (reference sequence). The CDR3 runs to 13 residues. The CDR3 region is CASSYRGPNTQYF. As DNA, the CDR3 is TGTGCCAGTAGTTACAGGGGGCCCAATACGCAGTATTTT.

The CDR3 is CASSAPSGATGEQFF. In nucleotides, the CDR3 is TGTGCCAGCAGCGCGCCTAGCGGCGCAACCGGGGAGCAGTTCTTC. The V and J genes are TRBV9 and TRBJ2-1; 7 bases fit TRBD2. CDR1 and CDR2 (germline): SGDLS, YYNGEE. The CDR3 is made up of 15 amino acids. With 3 bases clipped from V and 10 bases from J, the junction kept 13 bases outside the gene matches.

The CDR3 region has the DNA TGTGCCAGCAGCTTAGAGGCCGGACAGTTCTACGAGCAGTACTTC. The encoded protein is CASSLEAGQFYEQYF. The chain recombines TRBV11-1 with TRBJ2-7, with TRBD1 as a possible D gene (6 bases). CDR1 is SGHAT, CDR2 FQDESV, per germline (reference sequence). The V end lost 1 base, the J end lost 3 bases, and 13 bases lay between the germline ends. The CDR3 sequence is 15 residues long.

The chain is built from TRBV29-1 and TRBJ1-1; weak D call: TRBD1 (6 bases). Trimming cost V 6 bases and J 3 bases, with 8 bases left between them. Germline CDR1 and CDR2: SQVTM and ANQGSEA. The CDR3 is made up of 11 amino acids. The chain's CDR3 is CSVTGYTEAFF. In DNA, the CDR3 is TGCAGCGTCACAGGGTACACTGAAGCTTTCTTT.

The gene calls are TRBV19 and TRBJ1-4; weak D call: TRBD1 (6 bases). This CDR3 contains 17 residues. Trimming shortened V by 5 bases and J by 5 bases, and 21 bases separated the two germline ends. Per the germline V gene, CDR1 is LNHDA and CDR2 is SQIVND (reference sequence). CDR3 coding DNA: TGTGCCAGTAGTCCTCCTCGCCTCCGGGACATAAATGAAAAACTGTTTTTT. Translating it yields CASSPPRLRDINEKLFF.

This clonotype was seen ten or more times. The gene calls are TRBV20-1 and TRBJ2-7; D is unresolved. The CDR3 sequence is 15 residues long. V was cut by 1 base and J by 7 bases, with 20 bases left in between. The germline CDR1 and CDR2 sequences are DFQATT and SNEGSKA (reference sequence). CDR3 sequence: CSARVQSGPSQEQYF. Written as DNA, the CDR3 is TGCAGTGCTAGAGTACAATCCGGGCCTAGTCAAGAGCAGTACTTC.

This clonotype was recorded many times. This rearrangement joins TRBV20-1 to TRBJ1-1; D is possibly TRBD1 (5 bases). Looked up from germline, CDR1 is DFQATT and CDR2 is SNEGSKA (reference sequence). CDR3 length equals 13 residues. The V gene lost 4 bases and the J gene lost 2 bases, with 11 bases spanning the gap. In DNA form, the CDR3 reads TGCAGTGCTATGGGGGACTCCAACACTGAAGCTTTCTTT. Encoded protein: CSAMGDSNTEAFF.

This clonotype was counted between two and nine times. A single base separates this from a much larger clone, so it may be a read error. The V call is TRBV7-8, the J call TRBJ2-5; no definite D call. The CDR3 consists of 14 residues. Looked up from germline, CDR1 is SGHVS and CDR2 is FQNEAQ. V was trimmed by 2 bases and J by 1 base, leaving 8 bases between them. The CDR3 bases are TGTGCCAGCAGCTTACAAGCACCCCAAGAGACCCAGTACTTC. Protein sequence: CASSLQAPQETQYF.

This clonotype came up many times. The genes are TRBV7-2 and TRBJ2-6, with D possibly being TRBD2 (6 bases). Germline V CDR1 and CDR2: SGHTA, FQGNSA. This CDR3 is 20 amino acids long. V lost 1 base to trimming and J lost 0 bases, with 19 bases between them. CDR3 in amino acids: CASSLGGTIRPFSGANVLTF. The CDR3 DNA follows: TGTGCCAGCAGCTTAGGCGGGACCATACGCCCGTTCTCTGGGGCCAACGTCCTGACTTTC.

The chain is built from TRBV18 and TRBJ1-1; 9 bases align to TRBD1. The CDR3 length is 20 residues. The trim removed 3 bases at V and 6 bases at J, leaving 23 bases unmatched. CDR1 and CDR2 from the germline V gene are KGHSH and LQKENI. The CDR3 DNA reads TGTGCCAGCTCACCTCCCTACGGGACAGGGTATGGTAATAGTAAGGCTGAAGCTTTCTTT. Encoded protein: CASSPPYGTGYGNSKAEAFF.

There are a few counts of this clonotype. The J gene is TRBJ1-2, the V gene TRBV19; possibly TRBD1 for D (6 bases). Trimming shortened V by 2 bases and J by 2 bases, and 12 bases separated the two germline ends. The CDR3 spans 15 residues. Germline V CDR1 and CDR2: LNHDA, SQIVND (reference sequence). DNA of the CDR3: TGTGCCAGTAGTATATGGACAGCTTGGAACTATGGCTACACCTTC. It is translated as CASSIWTAWNYGYTF.

About this clonotype: At one end the junction does not follow the germline gene, possibly because of a read error. The gene calls are TRBV15 and TRBJ2-2, with D maybe TRBD2 (5 bases). The CDR3 spans 15 residues. The germline V gene has CDR1 LNHNV and CDR2 YYDKDF (reference sequence). The CDR3 bases are TGTGCCACCAGCAGAGATCTTGGGAACACCGGGGAGCTGGTTTTT. Protein: CATSRDLGNTGELVF. Together with reference TRBV15 and TRBJ2-2, the CDR3 gives the full variable domain: DAMVIQNPRYQVTQFGKPVTLSCSQTLNHNVMYWYQQKSSQAPKLLFHYYDKDFNNEADTPDNFQSRRPNTSFCFLDIRSPGLGDTAMYLCATSRDLGNTGELVFGEGSRLTVL.

Many counts were recorded for this clonotype. The V and J genes are TRBV18 and TRBJ2-7; a weak D match, TRBD1 (6 bases). Trimming took 4 bases from V and 7 from J, leaving 17 bases between them. The germline V gene encodes CDR1 KGHSH and CDR2 LQKENI. This CDR3 has 14 residues. This CDR3 reads CASSRITGTQEQYF. The DNA of the CDR3 is TGTGCCAGCTCACGAATTACAGGGACGCAGGAGCAGTACTTC. Full variable domain (remainder filled in from reference TRBV18 and TRBJ2-7): NAGVMQNPRHLVRRRGQEARLRCSPMKGHSHVYWYRQLPEEGLKFMVYLQKENIIDESGMPKERFSAEFPKEGPSILRIQQVVRGDSAAYFCASSRITGTQEQYFGPGTRLTVT.

This clonotype was found many times. The chain is built from TRBV10-3 and TRBJ1-2, with 8 positions matching TRBD1. V was clipped by 7 bases and J by 5 bases; unmatched bases: 12. The CDR3 runs to 15 residues. The V gene's germline CDR1 is ENHRY and CDR2 SYGVKD. CDR3 in DNA: TGTGCCATCAAGATCGCTCCACAGGGGGAATATGGCTACACCTTC. Its translation is CAIKIAPQGEYGYTF.

This clonotype was counted many times. Written as DNA, the CDR3 is TGTGCCAGCAGCCCCCGTCTTGGGGACAGGGTAGGAAAACTGTTTTTT. Residues: CASSPRLGDRVGKLFF. The chain recombines TRBV28 with TRBJ1-4; 9 bases are shared with TRBD1. Germline V gives CDR1 MDHEN, CDR2 SYDVKM. The CDR3 totals 16 residues. After removal of 6 bases from V and 10 bases from J, the junction contained 15 bases not matched to a gene.

This clonotype was counted a few times. The gene calls are TRBV6-1 and TRBJ1-5; a weak D match, TRBD1 (5 bases). Between the trimmed V and J ends, which lost 3 bases and 7 bases, there was a span of 13 bases. Germline CDR1 MNHNS, CDR2 SASEGT. The CDR3 runs 14 residues. CDR3 bases: TGTGCCAGCAGTGACACCACAGGTTACCAGCCCCAGCATTTT. As protein: CASSDTTGYQPQHF.

This clonotype was counted ten times or more. The chain is built from TRBV27 and TRBJ2-7, with 13 bases that match TRBD2. J lost 5 bases, V lost 4 bases, and 5 bases had no gene match. This CDR3 contains 15 residues. Germline-derived CDR1 and CDR2 are MNHEY and SMNVEV (reference sequence). Here the CDR3 reads CASSWGLAGKDEQYF. The DNA for the CDR3 is TGTGCCAGCAGTTGGGGACTAGCGGGAAAGGACGAGCAGTACTTC.

This clonotype appeared a few times. V is TRBV28 and J is TRBJ2-3; unclear D gene. CDR1 is MDHEN and CDR2 is SYDVKM in the germline V gene. V gave up 5 bases and J gave up 6 bases, with 21 bases separating them. The CDR3 runs to 16 residues. CDR3 sequence reads: CASSPAGPAYGDTQYF. The CDR3 coding sequence is TGTGCCAGCAGTCCCGCCGGGCCGGCATATGGGGATACGCAGTATTTT.

Many counts were recorded for this clonotype. V and J are TRBV19 and TRBJ1-1; D is possibly TRBD1 (6 bases). V shed 6 bases and J shed 6 bases, with 11 bases lying between them. Germline lookup yields CDR1 LNHDA and CDR2 SQIVND (reference sequence). CDR3 length: 12 amino acids. Written as DNA, the CDR3 is TGTGCCAGTAGCTACAGGGACGCTGAAGCTTTCTTT. It codes for CASSYRDAEAFF.

This clonotype occurred a few times. The junction does not match germline at one end; this may be a read error. This sequence joins TRBV3-1 and TRBJ1-2; 7 positions agree with TRBD1. Per the germline V gene, CDR1 is LGHDT and CDR2 is YNNKEL (reference sequence). The CDR3 has 14 residues. Here the CDR3 reads CASNQDWQGGGYTF. In DNA, the CDR3 is TGTGCCAGCAACCAAGATTGGCAGGGGGGGGGCTACACCTTC.

This clonotype has ten or more counts. The rearrangement uses TRBV29-1 and TRBJ1-2; D is ambiguous. The CDR3 has 12 amino acids. V lost 5 bases, J lost 4 bases, and 11 bases lay in between. The V gene's germline CDR1 is SQVTM and CDR2 ANQGSEA. CDR3 in amino acids: CSVTGRIYGYTF. The DNA of the CDR3 is TGCAGCGTTACCGGGAGGATCTATGGCTACACCTTC. The variable domain in full, completed from reference TRBV29-1 and TRBJ1-2, reads SAVISQKPSRDICQRGTSLTIQCQVDSQVTMMFWYRQQPGQSLTLIATANQGSEATYESGFVIDKFPISRPNLTFSTLTVSNMSPEDSSIYLCSVTGRIYGYTFGSGTRLTVV.

There are many counts of this clonotype. The chain joins TRBV7-9 to TRBJ2-1; 8 nucleotides agree with TRBD2. The length of the CDR3 is 13 residues. CDR1 SEHNR and CDR2 FQNEAQ come from the germline V gene (reference sequence). With V trimmed by 0 bases and J by 9 bases, 1 base remained unmatched. The CDR3 sequence is CASSLASGTEQFF. CDR3 DNA: TGTGCCAGCAGCTTAGCTAGCGGGACTGAGCAGTTCTTC.

This clonotype was seen at least ten times. The chain employs TRBV20-1 and TRBJ2-7, with D perhaps matching TRBD1 (6 bases). The V and J ends lost 6 bases and 1 base respectively, with 16 bases between them. CDR3 length: 14 residues. Germline V gene lookup returns CDR1 DFQATT and CDR2 SNEGSKA (reference sequence). The CDR3 spells CSASTPGVSYEQYF. The CDR3 nucleotides read TGCAGTGCAAGCACGCCAGGGGTGTCCTACGAGCAGTACTTC.